These 13 T cell receptor beta chains came from one sample sequenced in a study of blood T cell repertoires in COVID-19. Some clones are missing from TCRdb's copy, which holds only in-frame ones; the method was immunoSEQ multiplex PCR. The table lists under 150,000 clones, about 88% of them singletons. The sample was peripheral blood. The source of these receptors is a man aged 45-60 years with active or convalescent COVID-19.

This clone was seen just once. This chain links TRBV6-5 with TRBJ2-2; 9 bases are shared with TRBD2. V shed 4 bases, J shed 5 bases, and the junction held 8 bases outside the gene matches. Germline-derived CDR1 and CDR2 are MNHEY and SVGAGI. This CDR3 contains 16 residues. As DNA, the CDR3 is TGTGCCAGCAGTTCTCCGGGACTAGCTGTTACCGGGGAGCTGTTTTTT. Amino acid sequence: CASSSPGLAVTGELFF.

This chain links TRBV4-1 with TRBJ2-7; D is possibly TRBD1 (5 bases). V lost 1 base, J lost 3 bases, and 16 bases lay in between. Germline CDR1 reads MGHRA; CDR2 reads YSYEKL. This CDR3 contains 16 residues. The CDR3 DNA sequence: TGCGCCAGCAGCCAAGGTGCTAGGGGATCAAACTACGAGCAGTACTTC. Amino acids: CASSQGARGSNYEQYF.

The chain recombines TRBV2 with TRBJ1-2; D possibly corresponds to TRBD1 (6 bases). The germline V gene encodes CDR1 SNHLY and CDR2 FYNNEI. This CDR3 is built from 12 residues. Trimming cost V 10 bases and J 4 bases, with 13 bases left between them. The CDR3 region is CATTGYPYGYTF. CDR3 DNA sequence: TGTGCCACCACAGGGTACCCCTATGGCTACACCTTC. The full variable domain, with the rest looked up from reference TRBV2 and TRBJ1-2, is EPEVTQTPSHQVTQMGQEVILRCVPISNHLYFYWYRQILGQKVEFLVSFYNNEISEKSEIFDDQFSVERPDGSNFTLKIRSTKLEDSAMYFCATTGYPYGYTFGSGTRLTVV.

This chain links TRBV5-6 with TRBJ2-7, with D possibly being TRBD2 (6 bases). This CDR3 spans 12 amino acids. Germline V gives CDR1 SGHDT, CDR2 YYEEEE. Trimming cost V 2 bases and J 4 bases, with 7 bases left between them. CDR3 amino acids: CASSLRGYEQYF. Written as DNA, the CDR3 is TGTGCCAGCAGCTTACGGGGGTACGAGCAGTACTTC.

Only one count was recorded for this clone. An end of the junction differs from the germline gene, which may be a read error. The chain employs TRBV24-1 and TRBJ2-1; 15 bases align to TRBD2. The CDR3 contains 15 residues. Germline V gene data show CDR1 as KGHDR and CDR2 as SFDVKD. This CDR3 reads CATSDPGLAGGSKLF. The CDR3, as DNA: TGTGCCACCAGTGACCCGGGACTAGCGGGAGGATCGAAGCTCTTC.

The sample holds one count of this clone. The V gene is TRBV12-3 or TRBV12-4, the J gene TRBJ1-5; D not certain. CDR3 length: 13 residues. Trimming removed 3 bases from V and 5 bases from J, with 8 bases in between. The CDR3 DNA reads TGTGCCAGCAGTTTTAAGGGAGATCAGCCCCAGCATTTT. It codes for CASSFKGDQPQHF.

The chain has TRBV11-3 and TRBJ2-7; 9 bases fit TRBD1. Germline V lookup: CDR1 SGHNT, CDR2 YENEEA. The J segment lost 3 bases and the V segment lost 4 bases, leaving 4 bases of the junction unmatched. The CDR3 spans 14 residues. CDR3 sequence: CASSYGTGNYEQYF. The CDR3 region has the DNA TGTGCCAGCAGCTACGGGACAGGGAACTACGAGCAGTACTTC.

The chain carries TRBV30 and TRBJ2-1; the D is unclear. The germline V gene has CDR1 GTSNPN and CDR2 SVGIG (reference sequence). The length of the CDR3 is 18 residues. Trimming pared 7 bases from V and 12 bases from J, leaving 37 bases between. CDR3 in amino acids: CASDDPTMPTMNVRWQFF. Here the CDR3 DNA reads TGTGCCTCCGATGACCCGACAATGCCGACAATGAATGTCAGGTGGCAGTTCTTC.

The chain carries TRBV5-4 and TRBJ2-3; 9 bases map to TRBD2. The CDR3 has 15 amino acids. Per germline, CDR1 SGHNT and CDR2 YYREEE (reference sequence). V shed 5 bases and J 3 bases; nucleotides not matched to a gene: 7. CDR3 sequence: CASSLAGFGTDTQYF. For the CDR3, the DNA is TGTGCCAGCAGTCTAGCGGGATTCGGAACAGATACGCAGTATTTT.

This clone was counted a few times. V gene TRBV2 combines with J gene TRBJ2-7, with TRBD1 as a possible D gene (5 bases). This CDR3 region has 11 residues. The germline V gene encodes CDR1 SNHLY and CDR2 FYNNEI. V shed 4 bases and J shed 6 bases, with 7 bases lying between them. The CDR3 spells CASSVGAEQYF. The CDR3 DNA is TGTGCCAGCAGTGTAGGGGCCGAGCAGTACTTC.

The chain carries TRBV5-1 and TRBJ1-4; no clear D. V was shortened by 4 bases and J by 4 bases, with 11 bases between the two germline ends. There are 14 residues in the CDR3. The germline CDR1 and CDR2 sequences are SGHRS and YFSETQ. The CDR3 sequence: CASSPDEGNEKLFF. The CDR3 nucleotides are TGCGCCAGCAGCCCCGACGAGGGTAATGAAAAACTGTTTTTT.

The chain couples TRBV27 to TRBJ1-1; TRBD1 aligns across 7 bases. Germline assignment: CDR1 MNHEY and CDR2 SMNVEV (reference sequence). This CDR3 is 15 amino acids long. Trimming took 4 bases from V and 0 from J; bases not matched to a gene: 5. CDR3 sequence: CASSSTGLMNTEAFF. CDR3 DNA sequence: TGTGCCAGCAGTTCGACAGGGTTGATGAACACTGAAGCTTTCTTT.

V is TRBV10-3 and J is TRBJ1-4; TRBD1 might be the D (6 bases). The CDR3 totals 14 residues. CDR1 ENHRY and CDR2 SYGVKD come from the germline V gene. V shed 6 bases and J shed 4 bases, with 12 bases lying between them. CDR3 DNA: TGTGCCATCAGCTCCGGGACAAGTAATGAAAAACTGTTTTTT. Protein sequence: CAISSGTSNEKLFF.